The 28 T cell receptor beta chains in this list originate from one sample, sequenced in a study of cytomegalovirus exposure and HLA in healthy donors. Amplification used 60 Vbeta primers and 13 Jbeta primers. Generated by immunoSEQ multiplex PCR, the TCRdb table keeps only in-frame clones and is missing some. There are some 91,000 clones in the sample; around 60% occur only once, and roughly 2.1% lies in the top ten. The sequenced sample consisted of PBMCs. The receptors were gathered from a human donor in good health.

The rearrangement uses TRBV9 and TRBJ1-5, with a tentative D call TRBD1 (6 bases). Germline V gene data show CDR1 as SGDLS and CDR2 as YYNGEE. The CDR3 totals 15 residues. V was trimmed by 3 bases and J by 0 bases, leaving 10 bases between them. In nucleotides, the CDR3 is TGTGCCAGCAGCGGGACAGCATATAGCAATCAGCCCCAGCATTTT. Translated, it gives CASSGTAYSNQPQHF.

This clone was seen more than once but under ten times. The chain is built from TRBV6-6 and TRBJ1-5; D gene unclear. CDR3 length: 14 residues. Germline assignment: CDR1 MNHNY and CDR2 SVGAGI (reference sequence). Trimming left V 2 bases short and J 3 bases short, with 8 bases between. CDR3 sequence (DNA): TGTGCCAGCAGTTACATGCAGGCCAATCAGCCCCAGCATTTT. Residues: CASSYMQANQPQHF.

This chain connects TRBV6-6 to TRBJ1-5; unclear D gene. V was trimmed by 4 bases and J by 10 bases, leaving 5 bases between them. This CDR3 is 10 amino acids long. Germline CDR1 is MNHNY and CDR2 is SVGAGI (reference sequence). The CDR3 DNA sequence: TGTGCCAGCAGTTCCAGTCCCCAGCATTTT. Translating gives CASSSSPQHF.

V gene TRBV4-3 combines with J gene TRBJ2-1, with 12 bases fitting TRBD2. This CDR3 has 20 amino acids. Trimming took 1 base from V and 0 from J; bases not matched to a gene: 10. In germline, CDR1 is LGHNA, CDR2 YSLEER. CDR3 residues: CASSQARTSGEESSYNEQFF. The DNA for the CDR3 is TGCGCCAGCAGCCAAGCAAGGACTAGCGGGGAGGAGAGCTCCTACAATGAGCAGTTCTTC.

The chain uses TRBV19 and TRBJ1-4; TRBD1 matches at 9 bases. Trimming cost V 5 bases and J 5 bases; bases outside gene matches: 6. CDR1 LNHDA and CDR2 SQIVND come from the germline V gene (reference sequence). This CDR3 is 15 amino acids long. The CDR3 spells CASSLNRGPNEKLFF. The CDR3 coding sequence is TGTGCCAGTAGTCTTAACAGGGGGCCGAATGAAAAACTGTTTTTT.

This clone appeared a few times. The CDR3 DNA is TGTGCCAGCAGCTTAGCCCAGGGACAGATCCAAGAGACCCAGTACTTC. Its translation: CASSLAQGQIQETQYF. This sequence joins TRBV7-9 and TRBJ2-5; 7 bases are shared with TRBD1. Germline V gene lookup returns CDR1 SEHNR and CDR2 FQNEAQ (reference sequence). This CDR3 spans 16 amino acids. The ends lost 0 bases at V and 1 base at J; junction bases unmatched: 5.

The chain couples TRBV9 to TRBJ2-3; 12 bases are shared with TRBD2. The ends lost 4 bases at V and 3 bases at J; junction bases unmatched: 9. CDR3 length: 17 amino acids. CDR1 and CDR2 from the germline V gene are SGDLS and YYNGEE. The CDR3 sequence is CASSPSGGAFRTDTQYF. In DNA, the CDR3 is TGTGCCAGCAGCCCTAGCGGGGGGGCCTTTAGGACAGATACGCAGTATTTT.

This clone was seen once. The CDR3 DNA reads TGCGCCAGCAGCCTCGGACTAGCCGCGGAGACCCAGTACTTC. As protein: CASSLGLAAETQYF. This chain links TRBV5-1 with TRBJ2-5, with 8 bases identical to TRBD2. Germline V CDR1 and CDR2: SGHRS, YFSETQ. The length of the CDR3 is 14 residues. After removal of 4 bases from V and 5 bases from J, the junction contained 7 bases not matched to a gene.

This chain links TRBV27 with TRBJ2-7; possible D gene TRBD1, 6 bases. Germline lookup yields CDR1 MNHEY and CDR2 SMNVEV (reference sequence). The length of the CDR3 is 13 residues. Trimming took 2 bases from V and 5 from J, leaving 10 bases between them. CDR3 region: CASSLVRGHEQYF. As DNA, the CDR3 is TGTGCCAGCAGTTTAGTCAGGGGCCACGAGCAGTACTTC.

The chain couples TRBV27 to TRBJ1-6, with TRBD1 matching over 7 bases. The CDR3 totals 14 residues. Trimming removed 3 bases from V and 8 bases from J; junction bases left unmatched: 4. CDR1 is MNHEY and CDR2 is SMNVEV in the germline V gene (reference sequence). Here the CDR3 DNA reads TGTGCCAGCAGTTTCCAGGGGACAGATTCACCCCTCCACTTT. Translation gives CASSFQGTDSPLHF.

This clone was detected only a few times. The genes are TRBV7-9 and TRBJ2-7, with D possibly being TRBD1 (6 bases). CDR3 length: 13 residues. Germline lookup yields CDR1 SEHNR and CDR2 FQNEAQ (reference sequence). The V end was cut by 8 bases, the J end by 4 bases, with 15 bases between. The CDR3 sequence is CASGRNRAYEQYF. CDR3 DNA: TGTGCCAGCGGACGAAACAGGGCGTACGAGCAGTACTTC.

The chain joins TRBV16 to TRBJ1-5; D is perhaps TRBD1 (5 bases). V dropped 2 bases and J dropped 7 bases, with 12 bases sitting between them. The CDR3 consists of 14 residues. Germline CDR1 and CDR2: KGHSY and FQNENV. CDR3 in DNA: TGTGCCAGCAGCCAAAGGACAAGTGGACAGCCCCAGCATTTT. This translates into CASSQRTSGQPQHF.

This clone was detected only once. The chain carries TRBV9 and TRBJ2-3; 11 nucleotides align to TRBD2. Germline V gene sequence: CDR1 SGDLS, CDR2 YYNGEE. After removal of 4 bases from V and 7 bases from J, the junction contained 14 bases not matched to a gene. The length of the CDR3 is 17 residues. Here the CDR3 reads CASSTPRSSGGSHTQYF. In DNA, the CDR3 is TGTGCCAGCAGCACTCCCAGGTCTAGCGGGGGGTCCCATACGCAGTATTTT. The whole variable domain, remainder taken from reference TRBV9 and TRBJ2-3, is DSGVTQTPKHLITATGQRVTLRCSPRSGDLSVYWYQQSLDQGLQFLIQYYNGEERAKGNILERFSAQQFPDLHSELNLSSLELGDSALYFCASSTPRSSGGSHTQYFGPGTRLTVL.

The rearrangement links TRBV9 to TRBJ1-6; D is uncertain. The CDR3 covers 13 residues. The V gene lost 0 bases and the J gene lost 8 bases, with 6 bases spanning the gap. Germline lookup yields CDR1 SGDLS and CDR2 YYNGEE. The CDR3 spells CASSVDNYSPLHF. The DNA for the CDR3 is TGTGCCAGCAGCGTAGATAATTATTCACCCCTCCACTTT.

This chain links TRBV19 with TRBJ1-5, with 7 bases aligning to TRBD1. Germline loops: CDR1 LNHDA, CDR2 SQIVND (reference sequence). V was pared by 7 bases and J by 1 base, with 7 bases of the junction left unmatched. The CDR3 has 15 amino acids. The CDR3 loop reads CASTLRQGSNQPQHF. The CDR3 nucleotides read TGTGCCAGTACCCTCCGACAGGGCAGCAATCAGCCCCAGCATTTT.

About this clone itself: In the same sample, other DNA sequences code for this CDR3. This rearrangement joins TRBV19 to TRBJ1-1, with D maybe TRBD1 (6 bases). Looked up from germline, CDR1 is LNHDA and CDR2 is SQIVND (reference sequence). The CDR3 contains 15 residues. Trimming cost V 5 bases and J 3 bases, with 16 bases left between them. CDR3 nucleotides: TGTGCCAGTAGTCCGGTTAGGGGGGGGGACACTGAAGCTTTCTTT. Its translation: CASSPVRGGDTEAFF. The variable domain in full, with the rest retrieved from reference TRBV19 and TRBJ1-1, is DGGITQSPKYLFRKEGQNVTLSCEQNLNHDAMYWYRQDPGQGLRLIYYSQIVNDFQKGDIAEGYSVSREKKESFPLTVTSAQKNPTAFYLCASSPVRGGDTEAFFGQGTRLTVV.

V and J are TRBV2 and TRBJ2-5; 7 nucleotides agree with TRBD2. The germline CDR1 and CDR2 sequences are SNHLY and FYNNEI. Germline trimming cut 8 bases from V and 4 bases from J; bases unmatched to any gene: 4. The CDR3 contains 12 residues. DNA for the CDR3: TGTGCCAGCGGGGAGGGGAGAGAGACCCAGTACTTC. Its protein is CASGEGRETQYF.

The chain uses TRBV4-2 and TRBJ2-3, with TRBD2 matching over 9 bases. J was trimmed by 7 bases and V by 1 base; bases with no gene match: 12. CDR3 size: 17 residues. Germline-derived CDR1 and CDR2 are LGHNA and YNFKEQ. For the CDR3, the DNA is TGTGCCAGCAGCCAAGCGTCAGGGACTAGCCCCTCTCATACGCAGTATTTT. It translates to CASSQASGTSPSHTQYF.

A single count supports this clone. This sequence joins TRBV6-5 and TRBJ1-2, with D possibly TRBD1 on 5 matching bases. The CDR3 runs to 14 residues. CDR1 is MNHEY, CDR2 SVGAGI, per germline. Trimming removed 5 bases from V and 0 bases from J, with 10 bases in between. The CDR3 region has the DNA TGTGCCAGCAGTCCCACGGGGGCTAACTATGGCTACACCTTC. Translation gives CASSPTGANYGYTF.

The chain employs TRBV6-1 and TRBJ1-5; D unresolved. This CDR3 has 14 amino acids. V lost 3 bases and J lost 5, with 11 bases in between. The germline V gene encodes CDR1 MNHNS and CDR2 SASEGT. The CDR3, as DNA: TGTGCCAGCAGTGAGGTCCAGGCCCATCAGCCCCAGCATTTT. Protein sequence: CASSEVQAHQPQHF.

The rearrangement joins TRBV18 to TRBJ1-2; 9 nucleotides line up with TRBD1. V gave up 4 bases and J gave up 5 bases; unmatched junction bases: 11. Looked up from germline, CDR1 is KGHSH and CDR2 is LQKENI. This CDR3 contains 16 residues. The CDR3 DNA follows: TGTGCCAGCTCACAGAAGGACAGGGGTGAACCGTATGGCTACACCTTC. Protein product: CASSQKDRGEPYGYTF. Variable domain in full (rest from reference TRBV18 and TRBJ1-2): NAGVMQNPRHLVRRRGQEARLRCSPMKGHSHVYWYRQLPEEGLKFMVYLQKENIIDESGMPKERFSAEFPKEGPSILRIQQVVRGDSAAYFCASSQKDRGEPYGYTFGSGTRLTVV.

This clone appeared a few times. The chain joins TRBV2 to TRBJ2-7; no reliable D call. The CDR3 sequence is 13 residues long. Trimming removed 8 bases from V and 4 bases from J, with 15 bases in between. The V gene's germline CDR1 is SNHLY and CDR2 FYNNEI. CDR3 DNA sequence: TGTGCCAGCCTAGGAGCAGATTCTTACGAGCAGTACTTC. Translation: CASLGADSYEQYF.

The chain recombines TRBV5-6 with TRBJ2-1, with D possibly TRBD2 on 5 matching bases. The CDR3 is made up of 13 amino acids. CDR1 and CDR2 from the germline V gene are SGHDT and YYEEEE. V lost 3 bases and J lost 7, with 11 bases in between. CDR3 bases: TGTGCCAGCAGCTCCCTCGGCGGGAATGAGCAGTTCTTC. Translating it yields CASSSLGGNEQFF.

The chain is built from TRBV7-2 and TRBJ2-5; 13 nucleotides agree with TRBD2. V lost 5 bases, J lost 5 bases, and 8 bases stayed unmatched. Looked up from germline, CDR1 is SGHTA and CDR2 is FQGNSA. The CDR3 has 16 amino acids. CDR3 bases: TGTGCCAGCAGCATGCAGACTAGCGGGGGGCCGGAGACCCAGTACTTC. As protein: CASSMQTSGGPETQYF.

V gene TRBV4-2 combines with J gene TRBJ2-5; 9 bases line up with TRBD2. Germline CDR1 is LGHNA and CDR2 is YNFKEQ. V trimming: 1 base; J trimming: 4 bases; junction bases outside the gene matches: 10. The CDR3 runs 17 residues. The CDR3 DNA reads as TGTGCCAGCAGCCAAGGGCGCGGGGGGGCCTCAGGAGAGACCCAGTACTTC. This translates into CASSQGRGGASGETQYF.

The chain joins TRBV6-5 to TRBJ1-2; D is unresolved. This CDR3 region has 12 residues. V was clipped by 8 bases and J by 8 bases, with 15 bases between them. CDR1 is MNHEY, CDR2 SVGAGI, per germline. Here the CDR3 DNA reads TGTGCCAGCGGTGGCGGAGGGCTGGGCTACACCTTC. Its protein is CASGGGGLGYTF.

The chain carries TRBV6-5 and TRBJ1-6, with D maybe TRBD1 (6 bases). This CDR3 is built from 15 residues. V was cut by 2 bases and J by 10 bases, with 15 bases left in between. Germline loops: CDR1 MNHEY, CDR2 SVGAGI. CDR3 nucleotide sequence: TGTGCCAGCAGTTACCAGGGGTCCTCACGGTCACCCCTCCACTTT. Its protein is CASSYQGSSRSPLHF.

This sequence joins TRBV30 and TRBJ1-2, with a possible D match to TRBD1 (5 bases). The V end lost 3 bases, the J end lost 5 bases, and 13 bases lay between the germline ends. The CDR3 runs 13 residues. Germline-derived CDR1 and CDR2 are GTSNPN and SVGIG (reference sequence). Written as DNA, the CDR3 is TGTGCCTGGAGGGGGCGCCGAACGTATGGCTACACCTTC. It codes for CAWRGRRTYGYTF.